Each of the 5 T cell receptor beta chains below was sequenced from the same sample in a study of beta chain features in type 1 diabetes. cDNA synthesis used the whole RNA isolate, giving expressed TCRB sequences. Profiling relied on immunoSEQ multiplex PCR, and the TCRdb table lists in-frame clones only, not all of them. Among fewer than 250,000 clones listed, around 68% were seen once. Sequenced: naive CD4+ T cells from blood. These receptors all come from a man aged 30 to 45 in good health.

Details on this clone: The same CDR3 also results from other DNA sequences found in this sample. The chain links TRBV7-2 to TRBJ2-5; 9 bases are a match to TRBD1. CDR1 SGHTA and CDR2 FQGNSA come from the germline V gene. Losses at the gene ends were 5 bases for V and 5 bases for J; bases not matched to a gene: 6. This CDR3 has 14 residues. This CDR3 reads CASSPDRGRETQYF. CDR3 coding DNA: TGTGCCAGCAGCCCGGACAGGGGACGGGAGACCCAGTACTTC.

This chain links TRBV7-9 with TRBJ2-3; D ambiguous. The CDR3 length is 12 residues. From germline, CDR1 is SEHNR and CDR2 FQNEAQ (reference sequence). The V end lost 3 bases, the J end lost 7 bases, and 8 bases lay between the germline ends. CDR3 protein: CASSLKHHTQYF. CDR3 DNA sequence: TGTGCCAGCAGCTTGAAACATCATACGCAGTATTTT.

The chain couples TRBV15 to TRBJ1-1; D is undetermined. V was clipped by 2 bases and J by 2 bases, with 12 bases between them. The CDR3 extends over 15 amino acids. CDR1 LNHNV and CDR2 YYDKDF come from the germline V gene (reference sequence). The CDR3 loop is CATSRTLTPNTEAFF. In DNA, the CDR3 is TGTGCCACCAGCAGAACGCTCACACCTAACACTGAAGCTTTCTTT.

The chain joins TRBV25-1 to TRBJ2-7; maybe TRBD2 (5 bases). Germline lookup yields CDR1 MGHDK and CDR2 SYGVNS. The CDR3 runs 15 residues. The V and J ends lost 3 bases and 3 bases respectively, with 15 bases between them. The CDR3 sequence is CASSDTRAHGYEQYF. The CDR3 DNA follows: TGTGCCAGCAGTGACACGAGGGCGCATGGCTACGAGCAGTACTTC.

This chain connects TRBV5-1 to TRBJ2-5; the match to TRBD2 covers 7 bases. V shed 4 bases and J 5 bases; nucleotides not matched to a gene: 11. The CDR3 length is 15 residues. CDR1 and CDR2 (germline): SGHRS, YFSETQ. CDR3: CASSRSGGSEETQYF. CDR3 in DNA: TGCGCCAGCAGCCGGAGCGGCGGGAGCGAGGAGACCCAGTACTTC.